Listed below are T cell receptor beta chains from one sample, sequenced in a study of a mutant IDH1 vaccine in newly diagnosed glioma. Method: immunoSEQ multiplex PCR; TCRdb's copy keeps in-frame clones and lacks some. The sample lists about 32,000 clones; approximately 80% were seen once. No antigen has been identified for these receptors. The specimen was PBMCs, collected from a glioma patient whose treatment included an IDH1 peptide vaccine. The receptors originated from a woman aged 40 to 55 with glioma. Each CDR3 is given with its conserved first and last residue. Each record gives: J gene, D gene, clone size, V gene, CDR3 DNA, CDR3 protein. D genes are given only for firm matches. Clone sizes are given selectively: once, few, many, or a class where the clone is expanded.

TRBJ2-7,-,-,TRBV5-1,TGCGCCAGCAGCTTGAATGCAAACTACGAGCAGTACTTC,CASSLNANYEQYF
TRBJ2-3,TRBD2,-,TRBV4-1,TGCGCCAGCAGCCCGGTCGGGGGGGCTAGCACAGATACGCAGTATTTT,CASSPVGGASTDTQYF
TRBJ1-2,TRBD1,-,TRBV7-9,TGTGCCAGCAGCTTTTTCCCGATCCCGACAGGGGGTTATGGCTACACCTTC,CASSFFPIPTGGYGYTF
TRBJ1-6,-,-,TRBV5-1,TGCGCCAGCAGCTTGTCGGGGGATAATTCACCCCTCCACTTT,CASSLSGDNSPLHF
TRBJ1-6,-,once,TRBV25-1,TGTGCCAGCAGTGACCCTCGGACAGCCGGTGATTCACCCCTCCACTTT,CASSDPRTAGDSPLHF
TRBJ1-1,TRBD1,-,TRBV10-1,TGCGCCAGCAGTGAGCCGGGACAGGGGATAACTGAAGCTTTCTTT,CASSEPGQGITEAFF
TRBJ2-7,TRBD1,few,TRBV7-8,TGTGCCAGCCGCTCCACCCGGGCCCGGGACAGGTACACCTACGAGCAGTACTTC,CASRSTRARDRYTYEQYF
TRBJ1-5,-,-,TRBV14,TGTGCCAGCAGCCGCGGGGCCGGACAGCCCCAGCATTTT,CASSRGAGQPQHF
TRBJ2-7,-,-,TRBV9,TGTGCCAGCAGCGTCGGACAGTCCTACGAGCAGTACTTC,CASSVGQSYEQYF
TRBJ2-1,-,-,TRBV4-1,TGCGCCAGCAGCCACGAGGATTTCTACAATGAGCAGTTCTTC,CASSHEDFYNEQFF
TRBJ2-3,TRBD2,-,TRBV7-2,TGTGCCAGCAGCTTACTAGCGGGGGGGCCGGAAGATACGCAGTATTTT,CASSLLAGGPEDTQYF
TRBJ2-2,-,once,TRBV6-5,TGTGCCAGCAGTTACCGGGGATCGAACACCGGGGAGCTGTTTTTT,CASSYRGSNTGELFF